Following are 12 T cell receptor beta chains from one sample sequenced in a study of human T cells and chemical hapten exposure. Time point defined: patch test 1, 2 weeks after DPC sensitization. Treatment here: therapeutic diphenylcyclopropenone sensitization with weekly scalp DPC. A single record per CDR3 protein comes from TCRdb applying MiXCR to the RACE reads. The data contain 75,000 to 100,000 distinct CDR3 sequences, over 9.5% of them singletons. The specimen was whole blood, collected in connection with sensitization to the hapten diphenylcyclopropenone (DPC). Receptor source: a man between 35 and 55 years old with alopecia areata. Some clones in this sample may be carry-over from other donors' samples.

This clonotype was seen at least ten times. The gene calls are TRBV4-1 and TRBJ2-1; 9 nucleotides agree with TRBD2. Trimming cost V 6 bases and J 8 bases; bases outside gene matches: 8. CDR1 is MGHRA, CDR2 YSYEKL, per germline. CDR3 length: 14 amino acids. The DNA for the CDR3 is TGCGCCAGCAGAGCCCTAGCGGGAATGCATGAGCAGTTCTTC. Translated: CASRALAGMHEQFF.

A few counts support this clonotype. The chain couples TRBV28 to TRBJ1-5; unclear D gene. Deletions cut 5 bases from V and 4 bases from J, with 12 bases between. This CDR3 has 14 amino acids. Germline CDR1 is MDHEN and CDR2 is SYDVKM. CDR3 sequence (DNA): TGTGCCAGCAGTCCACCCGTTACAAATCAGCCCCAGCATTTT. Translation gives CASSPPVTNQPQHF.

This rearrangement joins TRBV3-1 to TRBJ2-1, with D perhaps matching TRBD1 (7 bases). Germline CDR1 is LGHDT and CDR2 is YNNKEL (reference sequence). CDR3 length: 15 amino acids. V was pared by 5 bases and J by 6 bases, with 17 bases between. As DNA, the CDR3 is TGTGCCAGCAGCATTAGCGGAGGGGGCTCCAATGAGCAGTTCTTC. Translation: CASSISGGGSNEQFF.

This clonotype was found a few times. V usage is TRBV6-5 and J usage is TRBJ1-1, with D perhaps TRBD1 (6 bases). CDR1 and CDR2 from the germline V gene are MNHEY and SVGAGI. The CDR3 runs 16 residues. V lost 0 bases and J 1 base, leaving 12 bases between the germline ends. The CDR3 loop is CASSYSRAGANTEAFF. The CDR3 nucleotides are TGTGCCAGCAGTTACTCGAGGGCAGGGGCGAACACTGAAGCTTTCTTT.

This clonotype was seen at least ten times. For the CDR3, the DNA is TGTGCCAGCAGAAGGGGCTCTAGCAATCAGCCCCAGCATTTT. Its protein product is CASRRGSSNQPQHF. The chain employs TRBV5-6 and TRBJ1-5, with a tentative D call TRBD1 (5 bases). Germline CDR1 reads SGHDT; CDR2 reads YYEEEE. Trimming shortened V by 5 bases and J by 0 bases, and 9 bases separated the two germline ends. The length of the CDR3 is 14 residues.

The chain has TRBV7-2 and TRBJ1-2; D remains ambiguous. Germline loops: CDR1 SGHTA, CDR2 FQGNSA. The CDR3 extends over 13 amino acids. Trimming stripped 2 bases from V and 3 bases from J, with 7 bases between. The DNA for the CDR3 is TGTGCCAGCAGCTTACAGCCGGACTATGGCTACACCTTC. The encoded protein is CASSLQPDYGYTF.

This chain links TRBV28 with TRBJ2-4; 10 nucleotides agree with TRBD2. V was clipped by 3 bases and J by 0 bases; unmatched bases: 20. The V gene's germline CDR1 is MDHEN and CDR2 SYDVKM. CDR3 length: 22 amino acids. The CDR3 nucleotides read TGTGCCAGCAGTTTCCATTACGGTGGACTAGCGGACCCACCTCTAGCCAAAAACATTCAGTACTTC. The encoded protein is CASSFHYGGLADPPLAKNIQYF.

This clonotype has only a few counts. This chain connects TRBV6-2 or TRBV6-3 to TRBJ1-5; D gene uncertain. Trimming stripped 5 bases from V and 7 bases from J, with 15 bases between. CDR3 length equals 14 residues. CDR1 and CDR2 (germline): MNHEY, SVGEGT. The CDR3 loop is CASSILSIGQPQHF. The CDR3 DNA sequence: TGTGCCAGCAGTATCCTGAGTATCGGGCAGCCCCAGCATTTT.

A few counts support this clonotype. V usage is TRBV11-2 and J usage is TRBJ2-3, with a possible D match to TRBD2 (6 bases). CDR3 length equals 14 residues. V gave up 6 bases and J gave up 6 bases, with 16 bases separating them. Germline lookup yields CDR1 SGHAT and CDR2 FQNNGV. The CDR3 region is CASSQGREMDTQYF. The CDR3 coding sequence is TGTGCCAGCAGTCAGGGTCGGGAGATGGATACGCAGTATTTT.

V usage is TRBV9 and J usage is TRBJ2-2; D call uncertain. V lost 4 bases to trimming and J lost 0 bases, with 10 bases between them. Per the germline V gene, CDR1 is SGDLS and CDR2 is YYNGEE. The CDR3 consists of 15 residues. CDR3 in DNA: TGTGCCAGCAGCCTAGGTGTGGCGAACACCGGGGAGCTGTTTTTT. Residues: CASSLGVANTGELFF.

J is TRBJ2-6 and V is TRBV5-5, with D perhaps TRBD1 or TRBD2 (5 bases each). This CDR3 has 15 residues. V lost 2 bases, J lost 4 bases, and 10 bases lay in between. From germline, CDR1 is SGHKS and CDR2 YYEKEE (reference sequence). CDR3 amino acids: CASSLNWGGANVLTF. CDR3 sequence (DNA): TGTGCCAGCAGCTTAAATTGGGGGGGGGCCAACGTCCTGACTTTC.

This clonotype was found many times. The J gene is TRBJ2-6, the V gene TRBV7-2; D ambiguous. This CDR3 contains 16 residues. V lost 0 bases and J 1 base, leaving 7 bases between the germline ends. CDR1 is SGHTA and CDR2 is FQGNSA in the germline V gene. Here the CDR3 DNA reads TGTGCCAGCAGCTTAGCGGGCAGATCTGGGGCCAACGTCCTGACTTTC. It translates to CASSLAGRSGANVLTF.